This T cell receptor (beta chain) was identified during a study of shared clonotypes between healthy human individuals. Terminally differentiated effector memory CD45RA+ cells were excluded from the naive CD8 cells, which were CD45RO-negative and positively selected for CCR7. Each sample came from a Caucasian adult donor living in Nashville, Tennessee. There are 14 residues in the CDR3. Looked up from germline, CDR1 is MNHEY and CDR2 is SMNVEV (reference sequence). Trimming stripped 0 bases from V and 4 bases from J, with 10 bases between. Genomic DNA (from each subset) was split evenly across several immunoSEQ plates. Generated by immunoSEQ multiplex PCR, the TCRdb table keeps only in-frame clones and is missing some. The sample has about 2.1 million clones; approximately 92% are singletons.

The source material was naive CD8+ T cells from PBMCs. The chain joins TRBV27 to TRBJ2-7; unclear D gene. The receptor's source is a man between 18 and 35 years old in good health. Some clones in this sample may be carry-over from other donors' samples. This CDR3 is CASSLSVRFYEQYF. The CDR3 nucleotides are TGTGCCAGCAGTTTATCGGTTCGTTTTTACGAGCAGTACTTC.